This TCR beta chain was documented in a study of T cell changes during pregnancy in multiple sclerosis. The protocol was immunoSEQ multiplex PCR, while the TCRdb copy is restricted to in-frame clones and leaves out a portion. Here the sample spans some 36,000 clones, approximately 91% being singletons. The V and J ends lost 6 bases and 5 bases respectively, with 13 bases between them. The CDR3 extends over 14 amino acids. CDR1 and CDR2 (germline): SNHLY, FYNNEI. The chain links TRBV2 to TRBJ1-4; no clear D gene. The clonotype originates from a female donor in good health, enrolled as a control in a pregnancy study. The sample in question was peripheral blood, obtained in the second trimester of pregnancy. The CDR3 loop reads CASRDTPGNEKLFF. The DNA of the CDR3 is TGTGCCAGCAGGGATACCCCGGGGAATGAAAAACTGTTTTTT. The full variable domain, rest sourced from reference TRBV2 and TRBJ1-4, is EPEVTQTPSHQVTQMGQEVILRCVPISNHLYFYWYRQILGQKVEFLVSFYNNEISEKSEIFDDQFSVERPDGSNFTLKIRSTKLEDSAMYFCASRDTPGNEKLFFGSGTQLSVL.